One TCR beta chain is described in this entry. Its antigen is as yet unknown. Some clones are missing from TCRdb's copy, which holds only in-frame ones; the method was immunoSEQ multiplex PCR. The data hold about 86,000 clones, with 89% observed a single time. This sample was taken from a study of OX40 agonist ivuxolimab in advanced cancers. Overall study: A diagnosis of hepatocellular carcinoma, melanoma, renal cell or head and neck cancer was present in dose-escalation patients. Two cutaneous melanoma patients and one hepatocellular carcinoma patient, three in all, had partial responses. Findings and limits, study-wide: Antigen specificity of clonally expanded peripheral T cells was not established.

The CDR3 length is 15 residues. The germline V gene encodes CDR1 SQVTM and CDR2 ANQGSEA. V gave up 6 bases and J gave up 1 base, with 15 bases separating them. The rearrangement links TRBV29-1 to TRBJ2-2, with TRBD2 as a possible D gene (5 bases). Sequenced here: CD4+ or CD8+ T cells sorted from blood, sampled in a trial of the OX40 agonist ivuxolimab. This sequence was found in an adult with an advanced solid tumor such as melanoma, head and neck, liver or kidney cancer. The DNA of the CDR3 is TGCAGCGTGAAAGAACGGGATTTGAACACCGGGGAGCTGTTTTTT. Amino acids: CSVKERDLNTGELFF.